These 7 T cell receptor beta chains came from one sample sequenced in a study of shared clonotypes between healthy human individuals. Clones were read by immunoSEQ multiplex PCR, and TCRdb kept only the in-frame ones, dropping some. The sample includes millions of clones, 90% to 95% of them seen just once. The sample taken for sequencing was naive CD4+ T cells sorted from blood. Subset described: CD45RA+ positively selected. These receptors were collected from a man aged 18 to 30 in good health.

The V and J genes are TRBV9 and TRBJ2-3, with a weak D call TRBD2 (6 bases). This CDR3 region has 12 residues. The germline V and J ends were trimmed by 4 bases and 6 bases, with 9 bases remaining between them. CDR1 SGDLS and CDR2 YYNGEE come from the germline V gene. CDR3 region: CASSSRGDTQYF. The CDR3 nucleotides read TGTGCCAGCAGCTCCCGGGGGGATACGCAGTATTTT.

V is TRBV29-1 and J is TRBJ1-4; weak D call: TRBD1 (5 bases). With 6 bases removed from V and 6 bases from J, the gap between germline ends came to 11 bases. Germline V gene data show CDR1 as SQVTM and CDR2 as ANQGSEA. The CDR3 contains 12 residues. CDR3 protein: CSVRVSHEKLFF. CDR3 sequence (DNA): TGCAGCGTCAGGGTCTCGCATGAAAAACTGTTTTTT.

The J gene is TRBJ2-5, the V gene TRBV2; D assignment may be TRBD1 or TRBD2 (5 bases each). Germline-derived CDR1 and CDR2 are SNHLY and FYNNEI. V was cut by 6 bases and J by 7 bases, with 18 bases left in between. The CDR3 covers 14 residues. The CDR3 protein is CASRSGTTLVTQYF. Written as DNA, the CDR3 is TGTGCCAGCAGATCTGGGACCACCCTGGTGACCCAGTACTTC. The variable domain in full, completed from reference TRBV2 and TRBJ2-5, reads EPEVTQTPSHQVTQMGQEVILRCVPISNHLYFYWYRQILGQKVEFLVSFYNNEISEKSEIFDDQFSVERPDGSNFTLKIRSTKLEDSAMYFCASRSGTTLVTQYFGPGTRLLVL.

This chain uses TRBV14 with TRBJ1-2; the D gene is possibly TRBD1 (6 bases). Germline V gene sequence: CDR1 SGHDN, CDR2 FVKESK. This CDR3 comprises 13 residues. V lost 5 bases, J lost 8 bases, and 15 bases lay in between. CDR3 bases: TGTGCCAGCAGCTTGCAGGGGCTGGGAGGCTACACCTTC. Translation gives CASSLQGLGGYTF.

The chain is built from TRBV7-6 and TRBJ1-6, with TRBD1 matching 7 bases. Germline CDR1 is SGHVS and CDR2 is FNYEAQ. The junction had 15 bases not matched to a gene; V was cut back by 1 base and J by 6 bases. The CDR3 totals 19 residues. CDR3 in amino acids: CASSLVAPAKGQINSPLHF. The CDR3 DNA reads as TGTGCCAGCAGCTTAGTCGCCCCCGCTAAGGGACAGATTAATTCACCCCTCCACTTT.

This clone has ten or more counts. In the same sample, other DNA sequences code for this CDR3. V is TRBV5-1 and J is TRBJ2-7, with D perhaps matching TRBD2 (5 bases). Trimming left V 4 bases short and J 0 bases short, with 14 bases between. Germline assignment: CDR1 SGHRS and CDR2 YFSETQ. CDR3 length equals 15 residues. CDR3: CASSLDYSFSYEQYF. The CDR3 bases are TGCGCCAGCAGCCTCGACTACTCGTTCTCCTACGAGCAGTACTTC.

The genes are TRBV18 and TRBJ1-1, with a possible D match to TRBD1 (6 bases). The V and J ends lost 6 bases and 1 base respectively, with 12 bases between them. Germline V gives CDR1 KGHSH, CDR2 LQKENI. The CDR3 is made up of 14 amino acids. CDR3 in DNA: TGTGCCAGCTCCCAGGGACACCAGAACACTGAAGCTTTCTTT. Translating gives CASSQGHQNTEAFF.